The sequence of this T cell receptor beta chain was determined in a study of T cells in Graves' hyperthyroidism and ophthalmopathy. Amplification targeted TCR beta CDR3 regions from RNA transcripts. TCR CDR3 regions were first amplified by RT-PCR with HTBI primers. A single record per CDR3 protein comes from TCRdb applying MiXCR to the multiplex PCR reads. The data contain about 360,000 distinct CDR3 sequences, roughly 13% of them seen just once; the ten biggest clones take up 9.2%. This clonotype showed up many times. The CDR3 is 17 residues long. The germline gives CDR1 MNHNS, CDR2 SASEGT. Trimming took 6 bases from V and 1 from J, leaving 21 bases between them. Patients showing uncontrolled infection, other autoimmune disease, pregnancy or lactation were ineligible. PBMCs were obtained from about 9.9 ml fresh peripheral blood.

The sequence was collected from a woman aged 18-29 years with Graves' hyperthyroidism. The chain combines TRBV6-1 with TRBJ1-1; tentative D call: TRBD1 (5 bases). Sequencing input: blood. The CDR3 loop reads CASSGREGQSKNTEAFF. CDR3 DNA sequence: TGTGCCAGCAGCGGGAGGGAGGGGCAAAGCAAGAACACTGAAGCTTTCTTT.